Listed here are 32 T cell receptor beta chains from one sample, sequenced in a study of shared clonotypes between healthy human individuals. Libraries were prepared by immunoSEQ multiplex PCR; TCRdb keeps only in-frame clonotypes and omits some of them. The sample carries 1,400,000 or so clones, around 98.5% recorded once. The sequencing input was naive CD4+ T cells sorted from blood. The subset is: CD45RA+ positively selected. These TCRs come from a man aged 25 to 45 in good health.

The rearrangement uses TRBV18 and TRBJ2-7; D might be TRBD2 (6 bases). Germline values: CDR1 KGHSH, CDR2 LQKENI. This CDR3 comprises 16 residues. The ends were cut back, 3 bases at V and 2 bases at J, with 17 bases in the middle. As DNA, the CDR3 is TGTGCCAGCTCACCGCTAGCGTCAGAGCCCCCCTACGAGCAGTACTTC. This translates into CASSPLASEPPYEQYF.

The chain carries TRBV10-3 and TRBJ1-1, with D uncertain. This CDR3 is built from 13 residues. CDR1 is ENHRY, CDR2 SYGVKD, per germline. V lost 4 bases, J lost 4 bases, and 10 bases lay in between. The CDR3 bases are TGTGCCATCAGTGGGGTCAGGAGCACTGAAGCTTTCTTT. The encoded protein is CAISGVRSTEAFF.

This clone was recorded only once. The chain employs TRBV4-1 and TRBJ2-2; 9 bases agree with TRBD1. CDR3 length: 17 residues. Per germline, CDR1 MGHRA and CDR2 YSYEKL. Trimming removed 5 bases from V and 0 bases from J; junction bases left unmatched: 7. In DNA form, the CDR3 reads TGCGCCAGCAGCGGCCCCGGGACAGGGTCGAACACCGGGGAGCTGTTTTTT. Protein sequence: CASSGPGTGSNTGELFF.

V usage is TRBV11-2 and J usage is TRBJ2-7, with D hard to call. With 5 bases removed from V and 0 bases from J, the gap between germline ends came to 8 bases. CDR1 is SGHAT, CDR2 FQNNGV, per germline. This CDR3 contains 13 residues. CDR3 residues: CASSPSISYEQYF. The DNA of the CDR3 is TGTGCCAGCAGCCCTTCGATCTCCTACGAGCAGTACTTC.

The rearrangement links TRBV28 to TRBJ2-7, with no clear D. CDR1 and CDR2 (germline): MDHEN, SYDVKM. The CDR3 length is 14 residues. V dropped 6 bases and J dropped 3 bases, with 15 bases sitting between them. CDR3 region: CASSMGTTRYEQYF. CDR3 nucleotide sequence: TGTGCCAGCAGCATGGGTACCACACGCTACGAGCAGTACTTC. The whole variable domain, remainder taken from reference TRBV28 and TRBJ2-7, is DVKVTQSSRYLVKRTGEKVFLECVQDMDHENMFWYRQDPGLGLRLIYFSYDVKMKEKGDIPEGYSVSREKKERFSLILESASTNQTSMYLCASSMGTTRYEQYFGPGTRLTVT.

The chain uses TRBV5-4 and TRBJ1-2; perhaps TRBD1 as D (5 bases). The CDR3 is 12 amino acids. The germline CDR1 and CDR2 sequences are SGHNT and YYREEE (reference sequence). V gave up 0 bases and J gave up 8 bases, with 8 bases separating them. The CDR3 nucleotides are TGTGCCAGCAGCTTGGGGGGCTCGGGCTACACCTTC. Translating it yields CASSLGGSGYTF.

This sequence joins TRBV7-2 and TRBJ1-2, with a weak D call TRBD1 (5 bases). The CDR3 extends over 15 amino acids. CDR1 and CDR2 (germline): SGHTA, FQGNSA. V dropped 2 bases and J dropped 8 bases, with 18 bases sitting between them. The CDR3 DNA sequence: TGTGCCAGCAGCTTAAGTCCCCGGGGCCTAGGGGGCTACACCTTC. It codes for CASSLSPRGLGGYTF.

V gene TRBV6-4 combines with J gene TRBJ2-2; 9 nucleotides line up with TRBD2. CDR1 and CDR2 from the germline V gene are MRHNA and SNTAGT. The length of the CDR3 is 14 residues. J lost 5 bases, V lost 6 bases, and 4 bases had no gene match. The CDR3 DNA sequence: TGTGCCAGCAGCGTTCTAGCGGGAACCGGGGAGCTGTTTTTT. Protein sequence: CASSVLAGTGELFF.

This chain joins TRBV28 and TRBJ2-5; no definite D call. Germline assignment: CDR1 MDHEN and CDR2 SYDVKM. There are 14 residues in the CDR3. V was clipped by 0 bases and J by 3 bases, with 8 bases between them. CDR3 in amino acids: CASSLWGSEETQYF. Here the CDR3 DNA reads TGTGCCAGCAGTTTATGGGGTTCTGAAGAGACCCAGTACTTC.

The chain carries TRBV25-1 and TRBJ2-5, with 9 bases matching TRBD1. Germline loops: CDR1 MGHDK, CDR2 SYGVNS. Germline trimming cut 3 bases from V and 3 bases from J; bases unmatched to any gene: 2. CDR3 size: 14 residues. CDR3 in amino acids: CASSDRTGEETQYF. The CDR3 DNA reads TGTGCCAGCAGTGACCGGACAGGGGAAGAGACCCAGTACTTC.

This rearrangement joins TRBV7-8 to TRBJ1-1; D uncertain. V was shortened by 2 bases and J by 13 bases, with 14 bases between the two germline ends. The CDR3 runs to 12 residues. Germline V gene data show CDR1 as SGHVS and CDR2 as FQNEAQ. The DNA of the CDR3 is TGTGCCAGCAGCTTATCTGCCACAAAAGTTTTCTTT. As protein: CASSLSATKVFF.

This chain uses TRBV30 with TRBJ1-4, with D maybe TRBD1 (5 bases). V was shortened by 2 bases and J by 1 base, with 11 bases between the two germline ends. Germline V gives CDR1 GTSNPN, CDR2 SVGIG (reference sequence). CDR3 length: 15 amino acids. CDR3 sequence reads: CAWSSNRKTNEKLFF. The CDR3, as DNA: TGTGCCTGGAGTTCTAACAGGAAAACTAATGAAAAACTGTTTTTT.

The chain uses TRBV19 and TRBJ1-2; D is ambiguous. In germline, CDR1 is LNHDA, CDR2 SQIVND (reference sequence). Trimming took off 2 bases at V and 7 bases at J, with 20 bases between the two ends. The CDR3 covers 16 residues. The DNA of the CDR3 is TGTGCCAGTAGTATATCTCCTACGCCAGTTTCAAGTGGCTACACCTTC. Its protein product is CASSISPTPVSSGYTF.

V and J are TRBV20-1 and TRBJ1-2; D is unresolved. The V end was cut by 5 bases, the J end by 4 bases, with 8 bases between. The CDR3 length is 11 residues. Germline V gives CDR1 DFQATT, CDR2 SNEGSKA (reference sequence). The CDR3 spells CSAPLLYGYTF. In nucleotides, the CDR3 is TGCAGTGCTCCTCTCCTCTATGGCTACACCTTC.

The rearrangement uses TRBV5-4 and TRBJ2-2; TRBD2 agrees at 12 bases. This CDR3 has 17 residues. V lost 0 bases, J lost 3 bases, and 3 bases stayed unmatched. Per the germline V gene, CDR1 is SGHNT and CDR2 is YYREEE (reference sequence). CDR3 bases: TGTGCCAGCAGCTTGGCTAGCGGGAGGGCCTACACCGGGGAGCTGTTTTTT. It is translated as CASSLASGRAYTGELFF.

The CDR3: CASRSGYGELFF. The CDR3 DNA reads as TGTGCCAGTAGGAGCGGATACGGGGAGCTGTTTTTT. This chain connects TRBV7-2 to TRBJ2-2; a possible D gene is TRBD2 (5 bases). The germline CDR1 and CDR2 sequences are SGHTA and FQGNSA. The CDR3 length is 12 residues. The germline V and J ends were trimmed by 9 bases and 7 bases, with 12 bases remaining between them.

The gene calls are TRBV28 and TRBJ2-7, with D perhaps matching TRBD2 (6 bases). The V end was cut by 4 bases, the J end by 0 bases, with 13 bases between. The CDR3 covers 15 residues. Germline V CDR1 and CDR2: MDHEN, SYDVKM. CDR3 coding DNA: TGTGCCAGCAGTTCCCTCCGGGGGAGCTCCTACGAGCAGTACTTC. Translated, it gives CASSSLRGSSYEQYF.

The V gene is TRBV6-1, the J gene TRBJ2-7; maybe TRBD1 (5 bases). Trimming took 4 bases from V and 2 from J, leaving 9 bases between them. Germline V gives CDR1 MNHNS, CDR2 SASEGT. The CDR3 has 13 amino acids. CDR3 protein: CASSAGIAYEQYF. Here the CDR3 DNA reads TGTGCCAGCAGTGCAGGGATCGCCTACGAGCAGTACTTC.

The J gene is TRBJ2-5, the V gene TRBV18; TRBD1 is a possible D gene (6 bases). Germline V gene sequence: CDR1 KGHSH, CDR2 LQKENI. The CDR3 runs 18 residues. V lost 0 bases, J lost 1 base, and 18 bases lay in between. The CDR3 spells CASSPPRVAGAFQETQYF. The CDR3 DNA reads TGTGCCAGCTCACCACCCCGTGTGGCAGGGGCCTTCCAAGAGACCCAGTACTTC.

This clone was counted a single time. J is TRBJ2-2 and V is TRBV7-9; 10 bases align to TRBD2. The germline CDR1 and CDR2 sequences are SEHNR and FQNEAQ (reference sequence). With 3 bases clipped from V and 6 bases from J, the junction kept 10 bases outside the gene matches. The CDR3 totals 17 residues. The CDR3 bases are TGTGCCAGCAGCTTCCCACCAGCGGGAGGGGACCCCGGGGAGCTGTTTTTT. This encodes CASSFPPAGGDPGELFF.

This rearrangement joins TRBV28 to TRBJ1-2; possibly TRBD1 for D (5 bases). The germline V gene encodes CDR1 MDHEN and CDR2 SYDVKM. V lost 3 bases, J lost 6 bases, and 14 bases lay in between. The CDR3 spans 14 residues. DNA of the CDR3: TGTGCCAGCAGTTTGCTGGGCAGGGAACATGGCTACACCTTC. This gives the protein CASSLLGREHGYTF.

This clone was detected once. The rearrangement uses TRBV9 and TRBJ1-5, with TRBD1 matching over 10 bases. The V gene end was trimmed by 2 bases and the J gene end by 4 bases; junction bases not matched to a gene: 3. Germline CDR1 reads SGDLS; CDR2 reads YYNGEE. The CDR3 spans 15 residues. DNA of the CDR3: TGTGCCAGCAGCGTGGGGGGACAGGGGAATCAGCCCCAGCATTTT. It codes for CASSVGGQGNQPQHF.

The chain carries TRBV28 and TRBJ2-7; D is unclear. Germline V gene lookup returns CDR1 MDHEN and CDR2 SYDVKM. Trimming left V 8 bases short and J 1 base short, with 15 bases between. CDR3 size: 14 residues. Written as DNA, the CDR3 is TGTGCCAGCGGATCCTACTCGATTTCCTACGAGCAGTACTTC. Translation gives CASGSYSISYEQYF. The whole variable domain, remainder taken from reference TRBV28 and TRBJ2-7, is DVKVTQSSRYLVKRTGEKVFLECVQDMDHENMFWYRQDPGLGLRLIYFSYDVKMKEKGDIPEGYSVSREKKERFSLILESASTNQTSMYLCASGSYSISYEQYFGPGTRLTVT.

The chain combines TRBV15 with TRBJ1-3; the match to TRBD1 covers 7 bases. Germline loops: CDR1 LNHNV, CDR2 YYDKDF (reference sequence). The CDR3 has 16 residues. The trim removed 1 base at V and 2 bases at J, leaving 5 bases unmatched. The CDR3 DNA sequence: TGTGCCACCAGCAGAGCTCTCGGGACAGCTGGAAACACCATATATTTT. Residues: CATSRALGTAGNTIYF.

The chain recombines TRBV5-6 with TRBJ1-1; 7 nucleotides agree with TRBD1. V was clipped by 7 bases and J by 4 bases; unmatched bases: 19. Germline V CDR1 and CDR2: SGHDT, YYEEEE. This CDR3 region has 17 residues. The CDR3 DNA reads TGTGCCAGCCTCGAACTGGGCAGGGGGTCACCGGGCACTGAAGCTTTCTTT. It encodes CASLELGRGSPGTEAFF.

CDR3 in amino acids: CASRTSGTNTGELFF. The CDR3 coding sequence is TGTGCCAGCCGGACTAGCGGGACGAACACCGGGGAGCTGTTTTTT. The J gene is TRBJ2-2, the V gene TRBV25-1; TRBD2 aligns across 12 bases. CDR3 length: 15 residues. Germline V CDR1 and CDR2: MGHDK, SYGVNS. Trimming cost V 8 bases and J 0 bases; bases outside gene matches: 1.

The chain has TRBV2 and TRBJ2-3; 7 bases align to TRBD2. Losses at the gene ends were 7 bases for V and 3 bases for J; bases not matched to a gene: 10. The CDR3 extends over 15 amino acids. Germline CDR1 SNHLY, CDR2 FYNNEI. CDR3: CASIGWDGGTDTQYF. As DNA, the CDR3 is TGTGCCAGCATAGGGTGGGACGGGGGGACAGATACGCAGTATTTT.

The chain has TRBV28 and TRBJ2-3; D is unresolved. Germline CDR1 reads MDHEN; CDR2 reads SYDVKM. The CDR3 loop spans 11 amino acids. The germline V and J ends were trimmed by 6 bases and 7 bases, with 8 bases remaining between them. DNA of the CDR3: TGTGCCAGCAGCTCCGGCAATACGCAGTATTTT. Translation: CASSSGNTQYF. Using reference TRBV28 and TRBJ2-3 for the parts outside the CDR3, the full variable domain is DVKVTQSSRYLVKRTGEKVFLECVQDMDHENMFWYRQDPGLGLRLIYFSYDVKMKEKGDIPEGYSVSREKKERFSLILESASTNQTSMYLCASSSGNTQYFGPGTRLTVL.

The chain recombines TRBV18 with TRBJ2-7; possibly TRBD2 for D (5 bases). Per germline, CDR1 KGHSH and CDR2 LQKENI. The ends were cut back, 3 bases at V and 5 bases at J, with 17 bases in the middle. The CDR3 totals 15 residues. CDR3 protein: CASSPREPFDHEQYF. CDR3 DNA: TGTGCCAGCTCACCGAGGGAGCCGTTCGATCACGAGCAGTACTTC.

The gene calls are TRBV2 and TRBJ2-1, with D hard to call. Trimming removed 6 bases at V and 5 bases at J, with 14 bases between. Germline values: CDR1 SNHLY, CDR2 FYNNEI. The CDR3 totals 14 residues. The CDR3 DNA follows: TGTGCCAGCAGACCGACACTGAGGCACAATGAGCAGTTCTTC. Translated: CASRPTLRHNEQFF.

This clone was recorded only once. The chain is built from TRBV28 and TRBJ2-7, with 11 bases aligning to TRBD1. V lost 4 bases to trimming and J lost 5 bases; unmatched junction nucleotides: 22. The germline gives CDR1 MDHEN, CDR2 SYDVKM. The CDR3 loop spans 20 amino acids. The CDR3 is CASSSPRSLIRTGGYDEQYF. CDR3 sequence (DNA): TGTGCCAGCAGTTCCCCACGAAGCCTAATTAGGACAGGGGGCTACGACGAGCAGTACTTC.

The V call is TRBV7-8, the J call TRBJ2-2; TRBD1 agrees at 8 bases. This CDR3 comprises 16 residues. V lost 2 bases to trimming and J lost 7 bases; unmatched junction nucleotides: 9. Germline values: CDR1 SGHVS, CDR2 FQNEAQ. The CDR3: CASSLRAGGFIGELFF. As DNA, the CDR3 is TGTGCCAGCAGCTTAAGAGCAGGGGGCTTTATCGGGGAGCTGTTTTTT. The full variable domain, rest sourced from reference TRBV7-8 and TRBJ2-2, is GAGVSQSPRYKVAKRGQDVALRCDPISGHVSLFWYQQALGQGPEFLTYFQNEAQLDKSGLPSDRFFAERPEGSVSTLKIQRTQQEDSAVYLCASSLRAGGFIGELFFGEGSRLTVL.